The following is a T cell receptor (beta chain) sequence with its context. This clone's antigen is unknown. No much larger clone exists at a distance of one base, and base qualities are not known. This entry is derived from a study of blood T cell repertoires in COVID-19 (dated by TCRdb to 2020 to 2021). Looking at the study overall: The collaborator samples originated in the United States, Italy and Spain and spanned the acute and convalescent phases of COVID-19. The prospective study material was composed of cDNA or gDNA derived from T cells, B-cell-depleted T cells, or PBMCs. The dataset comprised deeply sampled blood TCRbeta repertoires from subjects exposed to, actively infected with, or recovered from COVID-19. The repertoires were released in a freely available public database meant as a resource for research on the immune response to SARS-CoV-2. The samples were drawn from two sources: the first 160 participants of the ongoing ImmuneRACE study, and 950 to 1,500 subjects contributed by 6 global collaborators. The sample metadata nearly always contained a de-identified subject ID, COVID-19 status, age in years and sex. Where available, HLA class I and class II types were obtained from metadata supplied by the sample provider rather than from assay-based typing.

Study-level results and caveats: The amount of clinical and demographic metadata varied by source and participant and was provided uncurated.

The immunoSEQ Assay, a bias-controlled multiplex PCR, was used to amplify TCRbeta CDR3 regions from genomic DNA. The source study handled its data this way. Within the assay, amplification of reference gene primers was used to estimate how many nucleated cells each sample contained. To quantify the absolute abundance of each unique TCRbeta CDR3 rearrangement, sequence reads were collapsed and filtered. For each sample, productive Simpson clonality was calculated as the square root of Simpson's diversity index across productive rearrangements. Held by TCRdb, this immuneACCESS table contains in-frame sequences only and omits some clones. Under half of the omission traces to an unresolved V gene where checked; the cause of the rest is unknown. For V, J and clone size, that table is used; D and trimming come from the DNA. For this sample the table gives approximately 290,000 clones, of which 70% to 85% were detected only once. Clones ranked in the top ten supply 0.85% to 0.9% of the sample.

Trimming leaves V shorter by 11 bases and J shorter by 4 bases, with the junction holding 6 bases beyond the gene matches. Taken from cysteine to phenylalanine, the CDR3 has 13 residues. The read is trimmed to its CDR3 DNA, 39 bases read in frame from base 1. The germline V gene (reference sequence) supplies CDR1 LNHDA and CDR2 SQIVND. In Seattle, one collaborating source enrolled patients while the infection was active and tracked those patients longitudinally over the course of disease. Each collaborating institution followed its own protocols to collect whole blood in K2EDTA tubes. For TCRbeta analysis, collaborator samples were shipped as frozen whole blood, as isolated PBMCs, or as DNA extracted from either sample type.

The V gene is TRBV19 and the J gene is TRBJ1-4, with 8 middle bases fitting TRBD1. Sequenced material: peripheral blood. This receptor was identified in a human donor with COVID-19, enrolled during active disease. The donor label of this sample is uncertain. The nucleotide sequence reads TGTGCCTCGTCAGGGGGCAGTAATGAAAAACTGTTTTTT. Its translation is CASSGGSNEKLFF.